A single sample gave rise to the 10 T cell receptor beta chains below, sequenced in a study of blood T cell repertoires in COVID-19. Sequenced by immunoSEQ multiplex PCR; TCRdb stores in-frame clones only, minus some. This sample yields under 250,000 clones, of which roughly 90% are seen a single time; under 5.5% belongs to the top ten. Material: peripheral blood. The source of these receptors is a middle-aged woman with acute or convalescent COVID-19.

V usage is TRBV5-1 and J usage is TRBJ2-1; 14 positions match TRBD2. V shed 4 bases and J 4 bases; nucleotides not matched to a gene: 7. Germline V gene lookup returns CDR1 SGHRS and CDR2 YFSETQ. The CDR3 runs 17 residues. CDR3 residues: CASSRGLAGAGYNEQFF. For the CDR3, the DNA is TGCGCCAGCAGCAGGGGACTAGCGGGGGCCGGATACAATGAGCAGTTCTTC.

The rearrangement links TRBV28 to TRBJ1-5; D unresolved. The V gene's germline CDR1 is MDHEN and CDR2 SYDVKM. The CDR3 is made up of 14 amino acids. V shed 3 bases and J shed 3 bases, with 9 bases lying between them. The CDR3 is CASSFAGYNQPQHF. The CDR3 DNA sequence: TGTGCCAGCAGTTTCGCCGGTTACAATCAGCCCCAGCATTTT.

The V gene is TRBV6-5, the J gene TRBJ1-5; TRBD1 matches 9 bases. With V trimmed by 4 bases and J by 4 bases, 5 bases remained unmatched. CDR3 length: 15 amino acids. Germline V gene sequence: CDR1 MNHEY, CDR2 SVGAGI. This CDR3 reads CASSSVTGGNQPQHF. CDR3 DNA sequence: TGTGCCAGCAGTTCCGTGACAGGGGGTAATCAGCCCCAGCATTTT.

In its sample, this clone was seen a few times. The chain links TRBV6-1 to TRBJ1-1; TRBD1 matches 8 bases. Per germline, CDR1 MNHNS and CDR2 SASEGT. CDR3 length: 15 residues. J lost 1 base, V lost 3 bases, and 4 bases had no gene match. CDR3 sequence: CASSEQGAGNTEAFF. The CDR3, as DNA: TGTGCCAGCAGTGAGCAGGGGGCGGGGAACACTGAAGCTTTCTTT.

This clone has only one observation. The genes are TRBV7-2 and TRBJ1-2; 8 bases map to TRBD1. Looked up from germline, CDR1 is SGHTA and CDR2 is FQGNSA. V was pared by 4 bases and J by 8 bases, with 12 bases of the junction left unmatched. The CDR3 has 15 amino acids. The DNA of the CDR3 is TGTGCCAGCAGCTCCTTCGCCAGGGGGCGAGGCGGCTACACCTTC. Its protein is CASSSFARGRGGYTF.

The chain has TRBV19 and TRBJ1-3; 7 bases agree with TRBD1. There are 16 residues in the CDR3. V trimming: 6 bases; J trimming: 1 base; junction bases outside the gene matches: 9. CDR1 is LNHDA, CDR2 SQIVND, per germline (reference sequence). The CDR3 DNA sequence: TGTGCCAGTAGAGGCGGGGACAGCTTGTCTGGAAACACCATATATTTT. It encodes CASRGGDSLSGNTIYF.

V is TRBV12-5 and J is TRBJ1-1; 7 nucleotides agree with TRBD1. After removal of 1 base from V and 5 bases from J, the junction contained 4 bases not matched to a gene. The length of the CDR3 is 14 residues. CDR1 LGHNT and CDR2 FRNRAP come from the germline V gene. The CDR3 loop reads CASGLGQGMTEAFF. The CDR3, as DNA: TGTGCTAGTGGTTTGGGACAGGGAATGACTGAAGCTTTCTTT.

The chain recombines TRBV15 with TRBJ2-3; D gene unclear. CDR3 size: 15 residues. Germline assignment: CDR1 LNHNV and CDR2 YYDKDF (reference sequence). The germline V and J ends were trimmed by 8 bases and 2 bases, with 17 bases remaining between them. The CDR3 coding sequence is TGTGCCACCGAATGGGCAGGCTCCTTCACAGATACGCAGTATTTT. Translated: CATEWAGSFTDTQYF.

This sequence joins TRBV1 and TRBJ1-2; TRBD1, the table's D call, lacks a check against the DNA. TRBV1 is deemed a pseudogene. CDR3 length: 18 amino acids. The CDR3 DNA sequence: TGCACCAGCAGCCCGCTGAGGGGACAGGGGACCAATAACTATGGCTACACCTTC. Protein product: CTSSPLRGQGTNNYGYTF.

The chain links TRBV11-1 to TRBJ2-1; TRBD2 matches 13 bases. The length of the CDR3 is 15 residues. With 5 bases clipped from V and 7 bases from J, the junction kept 5 bases outside the gene matches. CDR1 SGHAT and CDR2 FQDESV come from the germline V gene (reference sequence). The CDR3 spells CASSHTSGGANEQFF. CDR3 in DNA: TGTGCCAGCAGCCATACTAGCGGGGGGGCAAATGAGCAGTTCTTC.